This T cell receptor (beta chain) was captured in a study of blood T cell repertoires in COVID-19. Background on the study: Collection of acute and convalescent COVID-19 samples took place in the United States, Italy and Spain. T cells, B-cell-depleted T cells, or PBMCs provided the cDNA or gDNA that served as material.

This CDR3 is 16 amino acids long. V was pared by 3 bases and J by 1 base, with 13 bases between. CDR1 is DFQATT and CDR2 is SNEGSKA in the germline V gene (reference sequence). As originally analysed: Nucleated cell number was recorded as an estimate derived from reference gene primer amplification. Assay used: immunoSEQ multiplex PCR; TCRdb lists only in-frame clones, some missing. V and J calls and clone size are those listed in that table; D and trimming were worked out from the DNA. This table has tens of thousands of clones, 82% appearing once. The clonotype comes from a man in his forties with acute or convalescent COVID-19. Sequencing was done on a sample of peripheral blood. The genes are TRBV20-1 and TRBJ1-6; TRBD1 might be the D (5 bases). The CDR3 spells CSASPSRGSYNSPLHF. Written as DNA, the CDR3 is TGCAGTGCTAGTCCTTCCCGGGGGTCCTATAATTCACCCCTCCACTTT.